The T cell receptor beta chain described here comes from a study of T cells after yellow fever vaccination. The study, taken as a whole, reports: Most primary-vaccination clones reappeared after the booster (about 95% CD4, 88% CD8). Clonotypes found in both CD4 and CD8 compartments made up a small share. Abundant clonotypes from the bulk population could get into FACS-sorted repertoires as contaminants.

UMIs were added to TCR cDNA along with a universal primer site when it was made by 5'RACE template switching. TCRdb used MiXCR to reprocess the 5' RACE reads, holding one entry per CDR3 protein. The table lists under 200,000 distinct CDR3 sequences, 9.5% to 11% of them singletons, with around 34% in the top ten. Trimming took 0 bases from V and 5 from J, leaving 11 bases between them. Germline V gives CDR1 SGDLS, CDR2 YYNGEE. This CDR3 spans 14 amino acids. This clonotype was seen repeatedly, ten times or more. Its cognate antigen is unknown. V usage is TRBV9 and J usage is TRBJ2-5; D is undetermined. This sample comprised CD8+ T cells sorted from PBMCs, obtained 15 days after the yellow fever booster vaccination. The receptor was derived from a man younger than 35 who received the YFV17D yellow fever vaccine. The CDR3 coding sequence is TGTGCCAGCAGCGTAGTCCCCGGCCGGGAGACCCAGTACTTC. Its protein is CASSVVPGRETQYF.